The following is a TCR beta chain sequence with its context. The data originate from a study of blood T cell repertoires in COVID-19. Seattle's enrolled individuals joined amid active infection and were then monitored longitudinally. This CDR3 spans 13 amino acids. Germline lookup yields CDR1 SQVTM and CDR2 ANQGSEA. The ends lost 6 bases at V and 7 bases at J; junction bases unmatched: 7. Authors' data handling: Using reference gene primer amplification, nucleated cell counts were estimated. This table comes from immunoSEQ multiplex PCR, and its TCRdb copy is limited to in-frame clones, with some not included. The V and J calls and clone size were taken over from that table, and D and trimming were inferred from the DNA. The sample shows more than 200,000 clones, approximately 88% of them seen only once.

The specimen sequenced was peripheral blood. The source of this sequence is a woman younger than 45 with COVID-19, enrolled during active disease. The chain carries TRBV29-1 and TRBJ1-2; 11 bases align to TRBD1. The CDR3 sequence: CSVEDRGRFGYTF. The CDR3 bases are TGCAGCGTCGAGGACAGGGGGCGATTTGGCTACACCTTC.